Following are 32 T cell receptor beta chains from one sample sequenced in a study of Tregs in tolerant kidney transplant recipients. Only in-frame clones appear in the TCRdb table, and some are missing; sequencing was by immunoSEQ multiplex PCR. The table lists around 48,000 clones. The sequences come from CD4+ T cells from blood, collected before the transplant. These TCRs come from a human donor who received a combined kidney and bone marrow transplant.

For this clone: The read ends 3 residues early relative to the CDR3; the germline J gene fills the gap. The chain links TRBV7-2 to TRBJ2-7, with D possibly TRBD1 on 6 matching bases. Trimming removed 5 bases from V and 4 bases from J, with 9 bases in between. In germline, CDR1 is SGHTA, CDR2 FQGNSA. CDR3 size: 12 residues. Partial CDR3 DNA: TGTGCCAGCAGCACCGACAGGTACGAG. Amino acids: CASSTDRYE. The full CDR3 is CASSTDRYEQYF.

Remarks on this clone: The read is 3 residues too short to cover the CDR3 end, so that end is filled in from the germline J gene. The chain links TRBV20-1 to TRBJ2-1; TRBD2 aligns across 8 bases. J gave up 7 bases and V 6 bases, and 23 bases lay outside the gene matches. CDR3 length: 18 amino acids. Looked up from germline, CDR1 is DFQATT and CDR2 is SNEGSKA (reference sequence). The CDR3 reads CSAPLLRRPGGRTNEQFF. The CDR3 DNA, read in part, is TGCAGTGCCCCCTTACTTAGGCGGCCGGGAGGGAGGACAAATGAG.

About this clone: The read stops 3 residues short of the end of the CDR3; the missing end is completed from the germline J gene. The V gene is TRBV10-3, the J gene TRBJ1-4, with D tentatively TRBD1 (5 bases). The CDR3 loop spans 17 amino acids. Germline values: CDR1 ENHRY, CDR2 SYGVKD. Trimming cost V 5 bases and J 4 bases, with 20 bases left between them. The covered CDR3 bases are TGTGCCATCAGTACCGCGGACGTGGGGGGGGATAATGAAAAA. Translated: CAISTADVGGDNEK. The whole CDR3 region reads CAISTADVGGDNEKLFF.

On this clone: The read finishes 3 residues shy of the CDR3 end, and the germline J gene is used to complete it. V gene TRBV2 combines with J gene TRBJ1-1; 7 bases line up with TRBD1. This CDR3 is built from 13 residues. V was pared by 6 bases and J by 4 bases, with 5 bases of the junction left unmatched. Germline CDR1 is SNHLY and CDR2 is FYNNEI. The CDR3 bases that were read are TGTGCCAGCAGACAGGGGATGGGCACTGAA. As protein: CASRQGMGTE. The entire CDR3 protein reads CASRQGMGTEAFF. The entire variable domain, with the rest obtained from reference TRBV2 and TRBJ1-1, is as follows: EPEVTQTPSHQVTQMGQEVILRCVPISNHLYFYWYRQILGQKVEFLVSFYNNEISEKSEIFDDQFSVERPDGSNFTLKIRSTKLEDSAMYFCASRQGMGTEAFFGQGTRLTVV.

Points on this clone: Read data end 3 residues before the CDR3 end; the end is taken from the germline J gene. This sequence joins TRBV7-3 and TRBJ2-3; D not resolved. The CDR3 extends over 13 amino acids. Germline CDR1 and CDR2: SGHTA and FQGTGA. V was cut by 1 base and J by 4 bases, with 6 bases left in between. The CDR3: CASSLILSDTQYF. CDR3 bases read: TGTGCCAGCAGCTTAATCCTGTCAGATACG.

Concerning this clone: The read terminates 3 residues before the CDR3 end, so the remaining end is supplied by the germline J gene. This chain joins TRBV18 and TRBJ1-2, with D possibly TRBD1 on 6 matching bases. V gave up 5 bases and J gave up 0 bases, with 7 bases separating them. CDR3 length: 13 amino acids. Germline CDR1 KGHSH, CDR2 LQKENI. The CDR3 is CASSGTTNYGYTF. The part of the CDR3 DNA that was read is TGTGCCAGCTCAGGGACAACTAACTATGGC. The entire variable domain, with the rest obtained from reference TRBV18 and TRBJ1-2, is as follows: NAGVMQNPRHLVRRRGQEARLRCSPMKGHSHVYWYRQLPEEGLKFMVYLQKENIIDESGMPKERFSAEFPKEGPSILRIQQVVRGDSAAYFCASSGTTNYGYTFGSGTRLTVV.

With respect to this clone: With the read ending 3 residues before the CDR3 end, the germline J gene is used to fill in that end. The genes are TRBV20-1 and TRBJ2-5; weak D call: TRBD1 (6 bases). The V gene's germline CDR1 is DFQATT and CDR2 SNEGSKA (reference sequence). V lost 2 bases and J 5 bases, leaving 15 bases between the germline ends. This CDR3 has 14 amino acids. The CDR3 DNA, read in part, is TGCAGTGCTAGACCCCTTACAGGGTTCGAGACC. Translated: CSARPLTGFET. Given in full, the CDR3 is CSARPLTGFETQYF.

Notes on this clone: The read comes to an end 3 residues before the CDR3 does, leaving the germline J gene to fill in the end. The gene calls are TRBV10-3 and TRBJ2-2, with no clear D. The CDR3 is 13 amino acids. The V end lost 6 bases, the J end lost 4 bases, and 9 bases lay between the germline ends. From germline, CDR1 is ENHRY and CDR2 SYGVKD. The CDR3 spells CAIRNLGTGELFF. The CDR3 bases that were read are TGTGCCATCAGGAACCTAGGCACCGGGGAG.

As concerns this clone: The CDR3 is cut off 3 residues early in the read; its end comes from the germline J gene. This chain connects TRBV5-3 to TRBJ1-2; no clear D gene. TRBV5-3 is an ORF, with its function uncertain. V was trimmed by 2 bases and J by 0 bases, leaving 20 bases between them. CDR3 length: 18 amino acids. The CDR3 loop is CARSFSSCPVLANYGYTF. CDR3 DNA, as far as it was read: TGTGCCAGAAGCTTCTCGTCCTGTCCGGTCCTAGCTAACTATGGC.

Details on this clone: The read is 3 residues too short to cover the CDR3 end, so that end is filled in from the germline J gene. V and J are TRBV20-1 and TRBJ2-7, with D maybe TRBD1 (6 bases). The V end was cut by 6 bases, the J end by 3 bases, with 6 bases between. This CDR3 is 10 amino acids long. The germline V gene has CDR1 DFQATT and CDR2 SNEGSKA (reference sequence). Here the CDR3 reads CSAGHYEQYF. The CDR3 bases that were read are TGCAGTGCGGGACACTACGAG.

The CDR3 is CASSSPGLVYEQYF. The covered CDR3 bases are TGCGCCAGCAGCTCCCCGGGACTGGTTTACGAG. This chain joins TRBV5-1 and TRBJ2-7, with a tentative D call TRBD2 (6 bases). With the read ending 3 residues before the CDR3 end, the germline J gene is used to fill in that end. V lost 3 bases and J 4 bases, leaving 14 bases between the germline ends. This CDR3 comprises 14 residues. CDR1 SGHRS and CDR2 YFSETQ come from the germline V gene.

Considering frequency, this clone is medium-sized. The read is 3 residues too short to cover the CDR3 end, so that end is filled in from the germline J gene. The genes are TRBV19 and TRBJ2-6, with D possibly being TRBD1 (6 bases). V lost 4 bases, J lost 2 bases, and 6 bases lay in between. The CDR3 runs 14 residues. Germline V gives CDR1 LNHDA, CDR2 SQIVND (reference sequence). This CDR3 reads CASSKGAGANVLTF. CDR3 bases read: TGTGCCAGTAGTAAGGGGGCTGGGGCCAACGTC.

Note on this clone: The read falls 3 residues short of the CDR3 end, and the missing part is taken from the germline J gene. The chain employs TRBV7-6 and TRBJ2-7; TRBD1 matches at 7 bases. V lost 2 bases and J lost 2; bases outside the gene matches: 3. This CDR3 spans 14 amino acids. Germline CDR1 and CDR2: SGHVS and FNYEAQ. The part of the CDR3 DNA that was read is TGTGCCAGCAGCTTAATGGGACAGACCTACGAG. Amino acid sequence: CASSLMGQTYE. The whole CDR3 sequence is CASSLMGQTYEQYF.

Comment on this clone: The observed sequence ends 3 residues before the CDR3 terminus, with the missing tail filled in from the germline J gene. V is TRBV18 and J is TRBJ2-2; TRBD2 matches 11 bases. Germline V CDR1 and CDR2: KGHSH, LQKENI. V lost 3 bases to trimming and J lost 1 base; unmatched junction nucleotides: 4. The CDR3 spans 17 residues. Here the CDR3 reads CASSPNGLAGNTGELFF. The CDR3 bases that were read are TGTGCCAGCTCACCCAACGGACTAGCGGGGAACACCGGGGAG.

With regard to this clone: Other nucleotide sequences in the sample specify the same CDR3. This chain's CDR3 is CASSYAGGTEAFF. The CDR3 bases that were read are TGTGCCAGCAGTTACGCCGGTGGCACTGAA. The chain recombines TRBV6-2 or TRBV6-3 with TRBJ1-1; D ambiguous. With the read ending 3 residues before the CDR3 end, the germline J gene is used to fill in that end. Germline V CDR1 and CDR2: MNHEY, SVGEGT. Trimming removed 2 bases from V and 4 bases from J, with 8 bases in between. The CDR3 extends over 13 amino acids.

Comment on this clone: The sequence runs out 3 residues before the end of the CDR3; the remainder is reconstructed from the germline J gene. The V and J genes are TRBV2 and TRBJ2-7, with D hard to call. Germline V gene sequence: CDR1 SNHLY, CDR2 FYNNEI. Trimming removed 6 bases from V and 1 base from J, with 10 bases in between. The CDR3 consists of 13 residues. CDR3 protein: CASSLSRSYEQYF. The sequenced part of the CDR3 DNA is TGTGCCAGCAGCCTATCTAGGTCCTACGAG.

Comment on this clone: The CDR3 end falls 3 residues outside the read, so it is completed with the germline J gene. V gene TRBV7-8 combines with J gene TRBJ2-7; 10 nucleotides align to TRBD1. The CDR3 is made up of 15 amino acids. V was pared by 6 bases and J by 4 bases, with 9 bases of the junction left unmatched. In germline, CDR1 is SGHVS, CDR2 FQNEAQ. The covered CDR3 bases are TGTGCCAGCAGACCCACAGACAGGGGGCGATACGAG. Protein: CASRPTDRGRYE. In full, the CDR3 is CASRPTDRGRYEQYF.

The CDR3 DNA, read in part, is TGTGCCAGCTCACCCGAGGGACAGCCTAATCAGCCC. It codes for CASSPEGQPNQP. The CDR3 in full is CASSPEGQPNQPQHF. The chain employs TRBV18 and TRBJ1-5; 7 nucleotides line up with TRBD1. The CDR3 is cut off 3 residues early in the read; its end comes from the germline J gene. CDR3 length equals 15 residues. The germline V gene has CDR1 KGHSH and CDR2 LQKENI. V was clipped by 3 bases and J by 4 bases; unmatched bases: 6.

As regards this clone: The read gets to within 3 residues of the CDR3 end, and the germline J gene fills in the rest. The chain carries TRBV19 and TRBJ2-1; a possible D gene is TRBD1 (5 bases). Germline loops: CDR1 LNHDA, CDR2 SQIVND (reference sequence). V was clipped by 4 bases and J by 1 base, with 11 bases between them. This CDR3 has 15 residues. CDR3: CASSTPQGSYNEQFF. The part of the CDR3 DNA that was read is TGTGCCAGTAGTACCCCCCAGGGTTCCTACAATGAG.

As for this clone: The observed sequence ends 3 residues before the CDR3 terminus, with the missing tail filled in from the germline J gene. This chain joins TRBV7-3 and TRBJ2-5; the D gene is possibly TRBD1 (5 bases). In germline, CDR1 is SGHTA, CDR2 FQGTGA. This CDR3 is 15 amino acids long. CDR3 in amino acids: CASSLTGHGKDTQYF. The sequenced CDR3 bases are TGTGCCAGCAGCTTAACCGGACACGGTAAGGATACC.

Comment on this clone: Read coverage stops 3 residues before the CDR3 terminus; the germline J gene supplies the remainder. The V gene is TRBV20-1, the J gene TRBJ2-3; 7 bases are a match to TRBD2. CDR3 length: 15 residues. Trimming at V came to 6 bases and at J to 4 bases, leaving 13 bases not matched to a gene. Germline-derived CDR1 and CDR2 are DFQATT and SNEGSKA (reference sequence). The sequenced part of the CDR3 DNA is TGCAGTGCCTACCGGTTCGCGGGAGCCCCAGATACG. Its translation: CSAYRFAGAPDT. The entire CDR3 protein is CSAYRFAGAPDTQYF.

CDR3 sequence: CASSSGQGVYKAEQYF. The part of the CDR3 DNA that was read is TGTGCCAGTAGTTCGGGACAGGGTGTCTACAAAGCCGAG. The V and J genes are TRBV19 and TRBJ2-7, with 9 bases aligning to TRBD1. The CDR3 goes on 3 residues after the read ends, and that part is filled in from the germline J gene. The CDR3 spans 16 residues. J gave up 6 bases and V 5 bases, and 14 bases lay outside the gene matches. Looked up from germline, CDR1 is LNHDA and CDR2 is SQIVND (reference sequence).

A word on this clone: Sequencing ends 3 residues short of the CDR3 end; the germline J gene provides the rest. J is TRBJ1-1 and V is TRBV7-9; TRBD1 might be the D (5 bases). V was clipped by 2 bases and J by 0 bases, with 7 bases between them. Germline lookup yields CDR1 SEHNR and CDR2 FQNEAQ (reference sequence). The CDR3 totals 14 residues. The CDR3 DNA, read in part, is TGTGCCAGCAGCTTACGGGGGATGAACACTGAA. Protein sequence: CASSLRGMNTE. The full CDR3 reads CASSLRGMNTEAFF.

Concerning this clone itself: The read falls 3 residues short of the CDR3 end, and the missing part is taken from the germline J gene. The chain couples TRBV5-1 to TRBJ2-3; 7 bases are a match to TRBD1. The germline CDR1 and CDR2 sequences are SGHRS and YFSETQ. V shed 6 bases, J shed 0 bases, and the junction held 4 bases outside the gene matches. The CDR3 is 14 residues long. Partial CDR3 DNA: TGCGCCAGCAATACAGGGGACAGCACAGATACG. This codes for CASNTGDSTDT. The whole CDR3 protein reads CASNTGDSTDTQYF.

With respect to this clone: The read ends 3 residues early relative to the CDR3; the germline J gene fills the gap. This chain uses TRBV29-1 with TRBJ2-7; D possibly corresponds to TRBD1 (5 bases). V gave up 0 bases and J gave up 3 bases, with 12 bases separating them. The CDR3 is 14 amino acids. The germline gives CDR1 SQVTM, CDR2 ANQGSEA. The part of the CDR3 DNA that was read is TGCAGCGTTGAAGATCCAGGGAACCGCTACGAG. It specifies CSVEDPGNRYE. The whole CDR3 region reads CSVEDPGNRYEQYF.

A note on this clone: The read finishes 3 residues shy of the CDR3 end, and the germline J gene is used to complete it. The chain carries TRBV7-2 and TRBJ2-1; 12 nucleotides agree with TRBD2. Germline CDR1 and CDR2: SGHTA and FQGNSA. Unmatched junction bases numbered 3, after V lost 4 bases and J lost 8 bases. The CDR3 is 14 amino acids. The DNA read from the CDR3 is TGTGCCAGCAGCTCGACTAGCGGGAGCGATGAG. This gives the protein CASSSTSGSDE. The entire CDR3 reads CASSSTSGSDEQFF.

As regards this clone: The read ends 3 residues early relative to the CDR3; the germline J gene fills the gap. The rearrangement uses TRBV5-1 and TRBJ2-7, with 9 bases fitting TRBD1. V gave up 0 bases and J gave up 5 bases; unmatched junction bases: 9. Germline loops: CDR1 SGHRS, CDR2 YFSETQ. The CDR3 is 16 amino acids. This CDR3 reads CASSLAPGQGQDEQYF. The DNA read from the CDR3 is TGCGCCAGCAGCTTGGCGCCGGGACAGGGACAAGACGAG.

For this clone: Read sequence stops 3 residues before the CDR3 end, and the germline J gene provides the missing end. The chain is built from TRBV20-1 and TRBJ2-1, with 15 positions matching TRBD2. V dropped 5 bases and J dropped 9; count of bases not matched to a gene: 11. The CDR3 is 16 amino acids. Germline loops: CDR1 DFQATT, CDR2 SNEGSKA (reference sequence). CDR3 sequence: CSAPGLAGGLTGEQFF. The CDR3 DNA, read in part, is TGCAGTGCTCCCGGACTAGCGGGAGGGTTGACGGGTGAG.

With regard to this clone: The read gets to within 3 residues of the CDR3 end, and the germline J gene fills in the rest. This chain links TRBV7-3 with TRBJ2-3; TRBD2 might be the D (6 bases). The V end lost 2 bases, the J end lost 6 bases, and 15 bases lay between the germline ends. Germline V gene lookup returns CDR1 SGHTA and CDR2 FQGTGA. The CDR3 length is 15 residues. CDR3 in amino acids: CASSLGGTRTDTQYF. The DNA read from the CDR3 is TGTGCCAGCAGCTTAGGGGGGACCCGGACCGATACG.

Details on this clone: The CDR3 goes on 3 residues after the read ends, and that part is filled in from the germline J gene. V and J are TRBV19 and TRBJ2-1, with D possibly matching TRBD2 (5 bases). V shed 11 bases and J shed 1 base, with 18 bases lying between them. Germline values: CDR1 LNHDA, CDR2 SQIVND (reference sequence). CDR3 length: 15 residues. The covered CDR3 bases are TGTGCCTCCCTCTCGACCGGGGATTCCTACAATGAG. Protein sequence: CASLSTGDSYNE. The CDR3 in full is CASLSTGDSYNEQFF.

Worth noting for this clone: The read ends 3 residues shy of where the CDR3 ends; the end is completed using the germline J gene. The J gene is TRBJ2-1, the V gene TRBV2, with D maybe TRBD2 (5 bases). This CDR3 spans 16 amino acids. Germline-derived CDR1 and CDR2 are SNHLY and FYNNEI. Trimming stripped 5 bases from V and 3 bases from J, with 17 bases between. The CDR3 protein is CASSRSGRNRYNEQFF. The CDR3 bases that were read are TGTGCCAGCAGTCGAAGCGGCAGGAATCGCTACAATGAG.

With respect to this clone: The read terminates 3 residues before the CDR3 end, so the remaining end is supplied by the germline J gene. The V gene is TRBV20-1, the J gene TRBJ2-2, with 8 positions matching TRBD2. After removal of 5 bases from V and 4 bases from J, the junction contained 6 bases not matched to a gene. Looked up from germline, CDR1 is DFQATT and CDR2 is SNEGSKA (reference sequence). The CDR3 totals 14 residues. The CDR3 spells CSASTGGLTGELFF. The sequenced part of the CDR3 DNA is TGCAGTGCTTCGACGGGGGGGCTCACCGGGGAG.